The rows below give T cell receptor beta chains drawn from one sample of a study of T-cell memory formation after mild COVID-19. TCRdb passed the 5' RACE reads through MiXCR, listing each CDR3 protein once. The repertoire holds about 400,000 distinct CDR3 sequences, with 20% to 30% as singletons. The sample taken for sequencing was PBMCs or a T cell subset sorted from them (not recorded which). The origin of the receptors is an adult woman who had mild COVID-19 (a few samples of this study predate the infection). Cell type and time point are not known. The CDR3 runs from the conserved cysteine through the conserved F or W.

J | V | CDR3
TRBJ1-2 | TRBV28 | CASSFGLANYGYTF
TRBJ2-7 | TRBV28 | CASRTALSAEQYF
TRBJ2-5 | TRBV20-1 | CSARDMRGLTETQYF
TRBJ2-1 | TRBV5-1 | CASSQDVSSYNEQFF
TRBJ2-7 | TRBV28 | CASSVAGLYEQYF
TRBJ2-7 | TRBV2 | CASSEWVGGVSYEQYF
TRBJ1-1 | TRBV5-1 | CASSSILGDTEAFF
TRBJ2-7 | TRBV24-1 | CATSAGEALYEQYF
TRBJ2-1 | TRBV12-3/TRBV12-4 | CASSLRVGATYNEQFF
TRBJ2-7 | TRBV5-1 | CASSIGTTYEQYF
TRBJ2-1 | TRBV11-3 | CASSLVGSTVYNEQFF
TRBJ1-1 | TRBV3-1 | CASSRRTGFNTEAFF
TRBJ2-2 | TRBV5-1 | CASSLGPPTGELFF